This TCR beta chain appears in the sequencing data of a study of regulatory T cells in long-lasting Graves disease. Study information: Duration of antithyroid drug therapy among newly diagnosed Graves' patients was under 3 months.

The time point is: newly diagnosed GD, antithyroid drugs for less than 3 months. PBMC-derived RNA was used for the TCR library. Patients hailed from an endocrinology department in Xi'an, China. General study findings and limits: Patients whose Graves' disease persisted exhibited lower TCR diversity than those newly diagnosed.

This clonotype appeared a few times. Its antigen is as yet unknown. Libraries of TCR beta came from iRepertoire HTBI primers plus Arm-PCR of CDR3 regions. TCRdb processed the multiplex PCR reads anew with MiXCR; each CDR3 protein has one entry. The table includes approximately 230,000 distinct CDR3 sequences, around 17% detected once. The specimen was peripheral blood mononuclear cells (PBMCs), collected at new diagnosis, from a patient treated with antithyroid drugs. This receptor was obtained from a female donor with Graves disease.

Here the CDR3 DNA reads TGTGCCAGCAGTGATGGGCGCTCTGGGGCCAACGTCCTGACTTTC. Its protein is CASSDGRSGANVLTF. This rearrangement joins TRBV6-4 to TRBJ2-6; D is unresolved. V was clipped by 3 bases and J by 0 bases, with 6 bases between them. The CDR3 is 15 amino acids. CDR1 MRHNA and CDR2 SNTAGT come from the germline V gene.